A single sample gave rise to the 6 T cell receptor beta chains below, sequenced in a study of beta chain features in type 1 diabetes. Expressed TCRB transcripts were sequenced because the entire RNA isolate underwent reverse transcription. TCRdb's copy holds only in-frame clones and misses some; the assay was immunoSEQ multiplex PCR. This sample carries hundreds of thousands of clones, 13% of them seen once, and the ten largest clones take roughly 0.022%. Study-level points and caveats: Among patients with Type 1 diabetes, TCRB CDR3s were moderately but significantly shorter in every one of the four CD4+ subsets.

These receptors are not linked to any known antigen. Sequences were obtained from naive CD4+ T cells from blood. The receptor set was obtained from a man between 18 and 35 years old with type 1 diabetes.

This clone was observed a few times. The chain employs TRBV14 and TRBJ2-3; D remains ambiguous. The V gene lost 1 base and the J gene lost 4 bases, with 6 bases spanning the gap. Looked up from germline, CDR1 is SGHDN and CDR2 is FVKESK. This CDR3 spans 13 amino acids. Written as DNA, the CDR3 is TGTGCCAGCAGCCAAGTTAACGCAGATACGCAGTATTTT. It specifies CASSQVNADTQYF.

This clone was counted only a few times. Different DNA sequences within this sample yield the same CDR3. This chain links TRBV14 with TRBJ1-3; TRBD1 might be the D (5 bases). In germline, CDR1 is SGHDN, CDR2 FVKESK. The CDR3 has 13 amino acids. Trimming stripped 3 bases from V and 7 bases from J, with 10 bases between. CDR3 coding DNA: TGTGCCAGCAGCCAGGGACTCGGGAACACCATATATTTT. This gives the protein CASSQGLGNTIYF.

This clone was found a few times. CDR3 nucleotides: TGTGCCAGCAGTGGGGGAACCCGCGGGGTCACTGAAGCTTTCTTT. Amino acids: CASSGGTRGVTEAFF. This chain links TRBV25-1 with TRBJ1-1; D not certain. Germline loops: CDR1 MGHDK, CDR2 SYGVNS. This CDR3 comprises 15 residues. V lost 4 bases to trimming and J lost 4 bases, with 16 bases between them.

The chain couples TRBV20-1 to TRBJ2-5; D gene uncertain. CDR3 length equals 11 residues. V was pared by 4 bases and J by 4 bases, with 7 bases between. The germline CDR1 and CDR2 sequences are DFQATT and SNEGSKA (reference sequence). The CDR3, as DNA: TGCAGTGCTATAACTGTAGAGACCCAGTACTTC. This sequence encodes CSAITVETQYF.

The chain is built from TRBV9 and TRBJ1-2; D perhaps matches TRBD1 (5 bases). Germline values: CDR1 SGDLS, CDR2 YYNGEE. Between the trimmed V and J ends, which lost 0 bases and 6 bases, there was a span of 18 bases. CDR3 length equals 16 residues. The CDR3 here is CASSVAFRGGVDGYTF. CDR3 sequence (DNA): TGTGCCAGCAGCGTAGCATTCCGAGGAGGGGTCGATGGCTACACCTTC. The full variable domain, completed using reference TRBV9 and TRBJ1-2, is DSGVTQTPKHLITATGQRVTLRCSPRSGDLSVYWYQQSLDQGLQFLIQYYNGEERAKGNILERFSAQQFPDLHSELNLSSLELGDSALYFCASSVAFRGGVDGYTFGSGTRLTVV.

This clone has just a few counts. This sequence joins TRBV30 and TRBJ2-7; D is uncertain. The CDR3 extends over 14 amino acids. CDR1 is GTSNPN and CDR2 is SVGIG in the germline V gene (reference sequence). The V end was cut by 7 bases, the J end by 0 bases, with 16 bases between. CDR3 sequence (DNA): TGTGCCTTAGACCGTGGGCAAAACTCCTACGAGCAGTACTTC. This sequence encodes CALDRGQNSYEQYF. Variable domain in full (rest from reference TRBV30 and TRBJ2-7): SQTIHQWPATLVQPVGSPLSLECTVEGTSNPNLYWYRQAAGRGLQLLFYSVGIGQISSEVPQNLSASRPQDRQFILSSKKLLLSDSGFYLCALDRGQNSYEQYFGPGTRLTVT.